This T cell receptor (beta chain) was profiled in a study of shared clonotypes between healthy human individuals. Each subset's genomic DNA was split evenly across several immunoSEQ plates. As handled by the study authors: Without quality scores, immunoSEQ junctional reads could not be filtered like full-length reads. Generated by immunoSEQ multiplex PCR, the TCRdb table keeps only in-frame clones and is missing some. V and J calls and clone size follow that table, whereas D and trimming were derived from the DNA. The data show about 2.4 million clones, with over 85% seen just once and 0.36% held by the top ten. With respect to this clone: Its specificity is not known.

Notes on the study in general: The authors expected sequencing depth to affect clonotype sharing among donors. Donors were few, which limited the genetic and exposure-history diversity represented.

This TCR was recovered from a man younger than 35 in good health. Some clones in this sample may be carry-over from other donors' samples. Material for sequencing was naive CD4+ T cells from PBMCs. Subset noted: CD45RA+ positively selected.

CDR3 region: CASGGTSGYNEQFF. In DNA form, the CDR3 reads TGTGCCAGCGGGGGGACTAGCGGCTACAATGAGCAGTTCTTC. The chain is built from TRBV28 and TRBJ2-1; TRBD2 matches at 11 bases. V shed 8 bases, J shed 3 bases, and the junction held 3 bases outside the gene matches. CDR1 is MDHEN and CDR2 is SYDVKM in the germline V gene. The CDR3 extends over 14 amino acids.